This TCR beta chain was profiled in a study of T cells after yellow fever vaccination. Findings of the study overall: The secondary response peaked faster, at day 5 versus 15, but was weaker. The booster response re-showed most primary clones: 95% to 96% CD4, approximately 86% CD8.

Remarks on this clonotype: Its antigen is undetermined.

The authors made TCR cDNA by 5'RACE template switching, adding a universal primer site and UMIs. TCRdb fed the 5' RACE reads into MiXCR, producing one record per CDR3 protein. The sample shows 200,000 to 300,000 distinct CDR3 sequences, 10% to 15% of them seen only once. This sequence was found in a man aged 30 to 39 who received the YFV17D yellow fever vaccine. Material: CD4+ T cells sorted from PBMCs, obtained 45 days after the yellow fever booster vaccination.

CDR3 in DNA: TGTGCCAGCAGTTTAAGGGCCTCGGGTCGGAGGGGCACAGATACGCAGTATTTT. Its translation is CASSLRASGRRGTDTQYF. The chain employs TRBV2 and TRBJ2-3; perhaps TRBD2 as D (6 bases). V lost 5 bases, J lost 1 base, and 22 bases lay in between. Germline-derived CDR1 and CDR2 are SNHLY and FYNNEI. The CDR3 totals 18 residues.